This T cell receptor beta chain is from a study of OX40 agonist ivuxolimab in advanced cancers. The protocol was immunoSEQ multiplex PCR, while the TCRdb copy is restricted to in-frame clones and leaves out a portion. The table shows about 64,000 clones, with approximately 88% occurring only once. The CDR3 is 13 amino acids. J gave up 13 bases and V 4 bases, and 8 bases lay outside the gene matches. Germline values: CDR1 SGHTA, CDR2 FQGNSA. The receptor was derived from an adult with an advanced solid tumor such as melanoma, head and neck, liver or kidney cancer. The sample consisted of CD4+ or CD8+ T cells sorted from blood, taken in a trial of the OX40 agonist ivuxolimab. The chain has TRBV7-2 and TRBJ2-3, with 10 bases fitting TRBD2. The CDR3 is CASSSYLAGEKYF. The CDR3 DNA follows: TGTGCCAGCAGCTCCTATCTAGCGGGGGAAAAGTATTTT.